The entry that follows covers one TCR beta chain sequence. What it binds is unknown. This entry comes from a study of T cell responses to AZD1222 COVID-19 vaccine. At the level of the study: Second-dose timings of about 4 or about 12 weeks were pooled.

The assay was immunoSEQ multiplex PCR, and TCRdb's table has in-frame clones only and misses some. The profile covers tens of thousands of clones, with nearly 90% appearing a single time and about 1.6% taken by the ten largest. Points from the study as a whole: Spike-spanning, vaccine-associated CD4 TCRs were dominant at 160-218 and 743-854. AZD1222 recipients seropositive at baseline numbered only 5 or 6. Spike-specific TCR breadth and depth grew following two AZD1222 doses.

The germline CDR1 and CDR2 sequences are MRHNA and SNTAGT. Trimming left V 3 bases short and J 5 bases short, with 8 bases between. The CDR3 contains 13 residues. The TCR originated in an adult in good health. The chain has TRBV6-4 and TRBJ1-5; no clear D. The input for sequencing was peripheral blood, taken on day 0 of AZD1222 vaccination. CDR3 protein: CASSEGGYQPQHF. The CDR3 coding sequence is TGTGCCAGCAGTGAAGGAGGGTATCAGCCCCAGCATTTT.